Following are 23 T cell receptor beta chains from one sample sequenced in a study of Ad26.COV2.S vaccination and SARS-CoV-2 variants. Indicated treatment: 19 received Ad26.COV2.S at low or high dose, single or two shots; 5 received placebo; per-sample allocation not given. Sampling occurred on day 63 after the first vaccine or placebo injection. The assay was immunoSEQ multiplex PCR, and TCRdb's table has in-frame clones only and misses some. In the table there are some 480,000 clones, 87% of which are singletons. The sample here was peripheral blood, taken in a trial of Ad26.COV2.S vaccine versus placebo. All receptors derive from a person aged 18-60 years who received the Ad26.COV2.S COVID-19 vaccine or a placebo.

CDR3 in DNA: TGTGCCAGCAGCCAACTTTATTACTCCTACGAGCAGTACTTC. It is translated as CASSQLYYSYEQYF. The rearrangement links TRBV11-2 to TRBJ2-7, with no clear D. V was pared by 5 bases and J by 0 bases, with 11 bases between. The CDR3 has 14 amino acids. CDR1 is SGHAT, CDR2 FQNNGV, per germline.

The rearrangement uses TRBV5-1 and TRBJ2-1; 11 positions agree with TRBD2. CDR1 and CDR2 (germline): SGHRS, YFSETQ. Trimming at V came to 7 bases and at J to 7 bases, leaving 13 bases not matched to a gene. There are 16 residues in the CDR3. CDR3 DNA: TGCGCCAGCGGGACTAGCGGTATCCCCGCCCGGAATGAGCAGTTCTTC. Protein: CASGTSGIPARNEQFF.

The CDR3: CASSFGGSGDNEQFF. The CDR3 DNA reads TGTGCCAGCAGCTTCGGTGGTAGCGGAGACAATGAGCAGTTCTTC. V usage is TRBV11-3 and J usage is TRBJ2-1; D is possibly TRBD2 (6 bases). The germline gives CDR1 SGHNT, CDR2 YENEEA. The ends were cut back, 3 bases at V and 5 bases at J, with 14 bases in the middle. This CDR3 has 15 residues.

The rearrangement links TRBV7-2 to TRBJ2-3; TRBD1 matches at 9 bases. There are 16 residues in the CDR3. J gave up 4 bases and V 2 bases, and 7 bases lay outside the gene matches. Germline V gene lookup returns CDR1 SGHTA and CDR2 FQGNSA. The CDR3, as DNA: TGTGCCAGCAGCTTATCGGGTACAGGGGGCGCAGATACGCAGTATTTT. Translation gives CASSLSGTGGADTQYF.

The gene calls are TRBV28 and TRBJ2-3, with no clear D. The germline CDR1 and CDR2 sequences are MDHEN and SYDVKM. The V end lost 3 bases, the J end lost 2 bases, and 9 bases lay between the germline ends. This CDR3 spans 14 amino acids. In DNA form, the CDR3 reads TGTGCCAGCAGTTTTTTTAGAACCACAGATACGCAGTATTTT. Translation gives CASSFFRTTDTQYF.

The chain uses TRBV6-2 or TRBV6-3 and TRBJ2-7; D gene unclear. Germline V CDR1 and CDR2: MNHEY, SVGEGT. The length of the CDR3 is 12 residues. V was pared by 6 bases and J by 3 bases, with 9 bases between. For the CDR3, the DNA is TGTGCCAGCAGCGTACAAGGCTACGAGCAGTACTTC. It translates to CASSVQGYEQYF.

The rearrangement uses TRBV4-2 and TRBJ2-7; D could derive from TRBD1 or TRBD2 (5 bases each). Germline CDR1 is LGHNA and CDR2 is YNFKEQ. Trimming took 1 base from V and 9 from J, leaving 16 bases between them. The CDR3 loop spans 14 amino acids. The DNA of the CDR3 is TGTGCCAGCAGCCAAGCGGGCCAGCCTGGGGGGCAGTACTTC. Protein sequence: CASSQAGQPGGQYF.

This clone was seen a single time. This chain uses TRBV10-3 with TRBJ2-7; 7 bases fit TRBD1. V shed 10 bases and J 3 bases; nucleotides not matched to a gene: 6. The CDR3 has 12 amino acids. From germline, CDR1 is ENHRY and CDR2 SYGVKD. CDR3 region: CASHRGDYEQYF. The CDR3, as DNA: TGTGCCAGCCACAGGGGCGACTACGAGCAGTACTTC.

The chain employs TRBV27 and TRBJ2-5; no clear D. V lost 0 bases to trimming and J lost 3 bases, with 5 bases between them. The CDR3 is 13 residues long. Germline V gives CDR1 MNHEY, CDR2 SMNVEV (reference sequence). Here the CDR3 DNA reads TGTGCCAGCAGTTTATCAAGGGAAGAGACCCAGTACTTC. Translating gives CASSLSREETQYF.

The chain has TRBV7-8 and TRBJ1-5; TRBD1 matches at 9 bases. Losses at the gene ends were 6 bases for V and 2 bases for J; bases not matched to a gene: 11. Germline CDR1 is SGHVS and CDR2 is FQNEAQ. This CDR3 region has 17 residues. CDR3 loop: CASSRNRRDRGNQPQHF. The CDR3 DNA reads as TGTGCCAGCAGTCGAAATCGGAGGGACAGGGGCAATCAGCCCCAGCATTTT.

The CDR3 DNA reads TGTGCCAGCAGCCGCGGCGGGAGTAACACCGGGGAGCTGTTTTTT. Encoded protein: CASSRGGSNTGELFF. The chain has TRBV3-1 (or the pseudogene TRBV3-2) and TRBJ2-2; TRBD2 aligns across 7 bases. With V trimmed by 4 bases and J by 2 bases, 4 bases remained unmatched. CDR1 and CDR2 from the germline V gene are LGHDT and YNNKEL (reference sequence). This CDR3 comprises 15 residues.

V gene TRBV30 combines with J gene TRBJ1-4, with D hard to call. The V and J ends lost 4 bases and 4 bases respectively, with 13 bases between them. The CDR3 spans 14 residues. Germline loops: CDR1 GTSNPN, CDR2 SVGIG (reference sequence). The DNA for the CDR3 is TGTGCCTGGAATTCCGGGGTGGATAATGAAAAACTGTTTTTT. Amino acids: CAWNSGVDNEKLFF.

This clone was seen once. V gene TRBV15 combines with J gene TRBJ2-1; D may be TRBD2 (6 bases). This CDR3 region has 15 residues. Trimming shortened V by 1 base and J by 5 bases, and 12 bases separated the two germline ends. Germline CDR1 LNHNV, CDR2 YYDKDF (reference sequence). As DNA, the CDR3 is TGTGCCACCAGCAGAGCTTGGGGGGTAAACAATGAGCAGTTCTTC. This translates into CATSRAWGVNNEQFF.

The CDR3 here is CASSQGGLTDTQYF. The CDR3, as DNA: TGCGCCAGCAGCCAGGGGGGACTCACAGATACGCAGTATTTT. This sequence joins TRBV4-3 and TRBJ2-3, with a possible D match to TRBD2 (6 bases). The CDR3 is made up of 14 amino acids. Germline CDR1 is LGHNA and CDR2 is YSLEER. The germline V and J ends were trimmed by 3 bases and 2 bases, with 9 bases remaining between them.

This clone was detected only a few times. Relative to the germline gene, one junction end is altered; a read error may explain this. This chain uses TRBV28 with TRBJ2-7; 9 bases line up with TRBD1. In germline, CDR1 is MDHEN, CDR2 SYDVKM. The CDR3 runs 14 residues. CDR3 amino acids: CASSLNKYRGPRVF. CDR3 in DNA: TGTGCCAGCAGTCTCAACAAGTACAGGGGGCCGAGAGTCTTC.

This clone has only a few counts. This chain joins TRBV5-1 and TRBJ1-1; no firm D call. The CDR3 has 15 amino acids. Per germline, CDR1 SGHRS and CDR2 YFSETQ. The V end was cut by 4 bases, the J end by 1 base, with 14 bases between. The CDR3: CASSPEGRRNTEAFF. The CDR3 DNA reads as TGCGCCAGCAGCCCCGAAGGTCGGAGGAACACTGAAGCTTTCTTT. The complete variable domain, with remaining parts taken from reference TRBV5-1 and TRBJ1-1, reads KAGVTQTPRYLIKTRGQQVTLSCSPISGHRSVSWYQQTPGQGLQFLFEYFSETQRNKGNFPGRFSGRQFSNSRSEMNVSTLELGDSALYLCASSPEGRRNTEAFFGQGTRLTVV.

The V call is TRBV2, the J call TRBJ1-5, with D maybe TRBD1 (5 bases). CDR1 is SNHLY and CDR2 is FYNNEI in the germline V gene. Trimming removed 2 bases at V and 11 bases at J, with 10 bases between. This CDR3 is built from 12 residues. CDR3 in amino acids: CASSEFPGTQHF. Written as DNA, the CDR3 is TGTGCCAGCAGTGAATTCCCAGGGACCCAGCATTTT.

This clone was recorded once. The chain joins TRBV5-6 to TRBJ1-3, with TRBD1 as a possible D gene (5 bases). The V gene's germline CDR1 is SGHDT and CDR2 YYEEEE. This CDR3 is 15 amino acids long. The V end lost 4 bases, the J end lost 1 base, and 12 bases lay between the germline ends. CDR3 in DNA: TGTGCCAGCAGCCTCAGGGTTTCTTCTGGAAACACCATATATTTT. Amino acid sequence: CASSLRVSSGNTIYF.

The J gene is TRBJ1-6, the V gene TRBV7-9, with unresolved D. CDR1 is SEHNR, CDR2 FQNEAQ, per germline (reference sequence). The CDR3 spans 14 residues. V gave up 5 bases and J gave up 6 bases, with 11 bases separating them. CDR3 amino acids: CASSREVPNSPLHF. Here the CDR3 DNA reads TGTGCCAGCAGCAGGGAGGTCCCTAATTCACCCCTCCACTTT.

The V and J genes are TRBV24-1 and TRBJ2-2; 9 nucleotides agree with TRBD2. CDR1 is KGHDR and CDR2 is SFDVKD in the germline V gene. The CDR3 runs 13 residues. Germline trimming cut 12 bases from V and 5 bases from J; bases unmatched to any gene: 6. The CDR3 loop is CAPRLAGTGELFF. Here the CDR3 DNA reads TGTGCCCCCCGCCTAGCGGGAACCGGGGAGCTGTTTTTT.

This sequence joins TRBV15 and TRBJ2-1, with D tentatively TRBD2 (8 bases). V lost 0 bases, J lost 7 bases, and 22 bases lay in between. From germline, CDR1 is LNHNV and CDR2 YYDKDF (reference sequence). CDR3 length: 18 amino acids. In DNA, the CDR3 is TGTGCCACCAGCAGAGATCCCATGGGACTAGGGGGCGGGAATGAGCAGTTCTTC. It specifies CATSRDPMGLGGGNEQFF.

This chain links TRBV7-3 with TRBJ2-1, with TRBD2 matching over 14 bases. J lost 6 bases, V lost 5 bases, and 12 bases had no gene match. Germline V gives CDR1 SGHTA, CDR2 FQGTGA. The CDR3 contains 18 residues. CDR3 residues: CASSPRPGLAGVRNEQFF. Written as DNA, the CDR3 is TGTGCCAGCAGCCCGCGTCCGGGACTAGCGGGAGTTCGCAATGAGCAGTTCTTC. Filled out from reference TRBV7-3 and TRBJ2-1, the complete variable domain reads GAGVSQTPSNKVTEKGKYVELRCDPISGHTALYWYRQSLGQGPEFLIYFQGTGAADDSGLPNDRFFAVRPEGSVSTLKIQRTERGDSAVYLCASSPRPGLAGVRNEQFFGPGTRLTVL.

The CDR3 DNA sequence: TGCGCCAGCAGCACGGCGGGACAGGGGATCACTGAAGCTTTCTTT. This translates into CASSTAGQGITEAFF. The V and J genes are TRBV5-1 and TRBJ1-1; 10 nucleotides line up with TRBD1. V shed 4 bases and J 4 bases; nucleotides not matched to a gene: 7. Germline assignment: CDR1 SGHRS and CDR2 YFSETQ. The CDR3 has 15 amino acids. The full variable domain, rest sourced from reference TRBV5-1 and TRBJ1-1, is KAGVTQTPRYLIKTRGQQVTLSCSPISGHRSVSWYQQTPGQGLQFLFEYFSETQRNKGNFPGRFSGRQFSNSRSEMNVSTLELGDSALYLCASSTAGQGITEAFFGQGTRLTVV.